A selection of T cell receptor beta chains follows, all from one sample in a study of T cell responses to AZD1222 COVID-19 vaccine. Sequenced by immunoSEQ multiplex PCR; TCRdb stores in-frame clones only, minus some. The sample lists about 120,000 clones, more than 75% occurring once. This specimen consisted of peripheral blood, obtained on day 0 of AZD1222 vaccination. Every receptor here comes from an adult in good health. Each CDR3 is given with its conserved first and last residue. Each record gives: V gene, J gene, CDR3 protein.

>TRBV2|TRBJ1-1
CASTGAGNTEAFF
>TRBV12-3/TRBV12-4|TRBJ1-5
CASSFNQPQHF
>TRBV6-4|TRBJ1-6
CASSGGQPNSPLHF
>TRBV5-1|TRBJ1-4
CASSVDRNEKLFF
>TRBV9|TRBJ2-3
CASSVGVLAGGLRDTQYF
>TRBV6-4|TRBJ2-2
CASSEQGNLGELFF
>TRBV11-3|TRBJ1-1
CASSQGPNTEAFF
>TRBV5-4|TRBJ2-5
CASSFTSGGQGTQYF
>TRBV6-5|TRBJ1-1
CASRQGTHTEAFF
>TRBV5-1|TRBJ2-5
CASSLGGLAVLYQETQYF
>TRBV24-1|TRBJ1-4
CATSDPILGVSEKLFF
>TRBV19|TRBJ2-5
CASSITGMGETQYF
>TRBV6-4|TRBJ1-6
CASSARTGNSPLHF
>TRBV10-3|TRBJ2-1
CAISLGDNEQFF
>TRBV9|TRBJ2-1
CASSVGPGGQAYNEQFF
>TRBV5-6|TRBJ2-5
CASSLQAGGPKTQYF
>TRBV5-4|TRBJ1-1
CASSFLQENTEAFF
>TRBV7-3|TRBJ2-2
CASSPGGGIRELFF
>TRBV18|TRBJ2-7
CASSLQASEQYF
>TRBV5-1|TRBJ1-1
CASSLIGVTNTEAFF
>TRBV5-1|TRBJ2-7
CASSISGTVAEQYF
>TRBV27|TRBJ2-2
CASRLGLAGDLARTGELFF
>TRBV24-1|TRBJ2-5
CATSDGGEARETQYF
>TRBV5-1|TRBJ2-7
CASRTSGDYYEQYF
>TRBV7-9|TRBJ2-1
CASSLRTSGGRRSYNEQFF
>TRBV9|TRBJ2-1
CASSVKLRDSVREQFF
>TRBV6-2/TRBV6-3|TRBJ2-7
CASSYSMGSYEQYF